This TCR beta chain was identified during a study of T cell repertoires in cytomegalovirus infection (dated by TCRdb to 2018 to 2020). Broadly, across the study: Recently identified HLA-C-restricted CMV epitopes, whose presentation resists viral immunomodulation, were targeted by peptide stimulations together with well-studied HLA-B-restricted epitopes. Donor HLA type was relevant to the analysis, because carriage of CMV infection together with the matching HLA type was indicated by public TCR beta signatures.

There are a few counts of this clonotype. No cognate antigen has been identified for it. Base qualities are not provided; no much larger clone lies one nucleotide away. CDR1 and CDR2, per the germline V gene, are SGHTA and FQGNSA. The germline V and J ends show losses of 1 base and 9 bases respectively, and no gene match explains 8 bases of the junction. The CDR3 goes from the cysteine to the phenylalanine over 16 residues. The entry retains the CDR3 DNA only, 48 bases that are in frame from base 1. Sequenced on an Illumina HiSeq 1500. Through fastp at Q25 and MiXCR, TCRdb rebuilt clones from the public reads, retaining in-frame beta chains. Rows merge per CDR3 protein into single entries with the most common DNA and genes. The sample table shows about 350,000 distinct CDR3 sequences, and approximately 35% are seen once. The ten largest clones represent about 13% of the sample. What the treatment or condition label conveys for this sample: in vitro stimulation with specific CMV peptide epitopes to enrich CMV-specific T cells.

General conclusions and limits of the study: The ex vivo response was dominated by HLA-C-restricted CMV-specific TCR beta clonotypes, and the single most frequent clonotype in two of eight donors was supplied by these HLA-C-restricted clonotypes. Carriers of CMV infection plus the relevant HLA type were discriminated by the cumulative frequency of public TCR beta family members in the study cohort and in an independent roughly 400-donor cohort.

The sample here was cultured PBMCs, taken from culture after CMV antigen stimulation. The chain is assembled from TRBV7-2 and TRBJ2-1; TRBD2 agrees with 11 junctional bases. This clonotype was obtained from a human donor in good health (CMV status not recorded). Some clones in this sample may be carry-over from other donors' samples. The bases are TGTGCCAGCAGCTTAGTAGCGGGAGGGCTTATGGGTGAGCAGTTCTTC. It is translated as CASSLVAGGLMGEQFF.